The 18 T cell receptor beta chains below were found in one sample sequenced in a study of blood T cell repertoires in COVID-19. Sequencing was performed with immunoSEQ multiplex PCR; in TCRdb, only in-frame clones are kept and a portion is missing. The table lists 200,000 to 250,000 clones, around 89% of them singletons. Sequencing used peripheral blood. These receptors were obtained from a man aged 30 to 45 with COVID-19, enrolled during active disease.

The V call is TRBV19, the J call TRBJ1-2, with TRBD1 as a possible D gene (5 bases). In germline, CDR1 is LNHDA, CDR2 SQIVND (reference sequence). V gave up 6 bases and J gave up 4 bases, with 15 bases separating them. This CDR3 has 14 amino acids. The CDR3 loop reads CASRPMQGSYGYTF. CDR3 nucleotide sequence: TGTGCCAGTAGGCCGATGCAGGGTAGCTATGGCTACACCTTC.

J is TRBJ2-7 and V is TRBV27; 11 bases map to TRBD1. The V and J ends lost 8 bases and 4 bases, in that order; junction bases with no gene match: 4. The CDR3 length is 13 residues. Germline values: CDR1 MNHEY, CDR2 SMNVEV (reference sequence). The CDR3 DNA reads TGTGCCAGCGGTTGGGACAGGGGGTACGAGCAGTACTTC. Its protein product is CASGWDRGYEQYF.

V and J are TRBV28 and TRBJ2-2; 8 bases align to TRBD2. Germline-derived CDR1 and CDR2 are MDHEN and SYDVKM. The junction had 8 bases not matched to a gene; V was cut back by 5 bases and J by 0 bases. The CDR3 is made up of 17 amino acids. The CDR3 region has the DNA TGTGCCAGCAGTCCGGGGGGGGCTAGCGCGAACACCGGGGAGCTGTTTTTT. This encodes CASSPGGASANTGELFF.

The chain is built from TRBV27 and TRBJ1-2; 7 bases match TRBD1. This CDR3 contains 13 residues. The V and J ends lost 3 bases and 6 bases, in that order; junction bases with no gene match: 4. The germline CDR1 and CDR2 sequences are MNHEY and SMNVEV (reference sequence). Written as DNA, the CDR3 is TGTGCCAGCAGTTTTAGACAGGGACATGGCTACACCTTC. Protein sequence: CASSFRQGHGYTF.

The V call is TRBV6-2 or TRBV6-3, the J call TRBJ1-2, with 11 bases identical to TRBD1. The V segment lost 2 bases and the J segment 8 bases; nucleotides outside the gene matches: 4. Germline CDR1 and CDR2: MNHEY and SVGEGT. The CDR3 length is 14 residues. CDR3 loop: CASSYRTGGKGYTF. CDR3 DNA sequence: TGTGCCAGCAGTTACCGGACAGGGGGCAAGGGCTACACCTTC.

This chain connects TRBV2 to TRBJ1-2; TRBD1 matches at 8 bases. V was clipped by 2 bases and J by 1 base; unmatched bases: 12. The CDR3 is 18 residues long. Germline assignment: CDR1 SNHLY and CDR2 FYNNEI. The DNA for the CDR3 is TGTGCCAGCAGTGAATTTCACGGGACAGGATATGTTAACTATGGCTACACCTTC. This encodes CASSEFHGTGYVNYGYTF.

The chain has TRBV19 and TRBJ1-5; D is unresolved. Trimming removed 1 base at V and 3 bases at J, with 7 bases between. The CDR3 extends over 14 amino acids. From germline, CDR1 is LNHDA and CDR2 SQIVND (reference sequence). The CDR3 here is CASSIVDSNQPQHF. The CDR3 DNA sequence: TGTGCCAGTAGTATAGTAGATTCCAATCAGCCCCAGCATTTT.

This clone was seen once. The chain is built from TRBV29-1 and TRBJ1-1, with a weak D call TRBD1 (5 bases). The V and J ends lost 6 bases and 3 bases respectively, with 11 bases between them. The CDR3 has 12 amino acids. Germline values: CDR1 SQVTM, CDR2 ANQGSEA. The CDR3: CSVLRGDTEAFF. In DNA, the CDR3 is TGCAGCGTCCTGCGGGGGGACACTGAAGCTTTCTTT.

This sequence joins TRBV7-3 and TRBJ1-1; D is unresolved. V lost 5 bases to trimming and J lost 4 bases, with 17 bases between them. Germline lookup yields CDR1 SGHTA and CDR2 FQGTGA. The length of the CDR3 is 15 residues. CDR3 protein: CASSPVTGLGTEAFF. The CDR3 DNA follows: TGTGCCAGCAGCCCGGTTACGGGATTAGGCACTGAAGCTTTCTTT.

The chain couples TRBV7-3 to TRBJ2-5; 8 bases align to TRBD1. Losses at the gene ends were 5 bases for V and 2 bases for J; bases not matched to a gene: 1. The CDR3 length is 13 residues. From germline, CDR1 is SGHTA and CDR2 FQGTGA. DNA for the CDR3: TGTGCCAGCAGCCGGGACAGGCAAGAGACCCAGTACTTC. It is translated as CASSRDRQETQYF.

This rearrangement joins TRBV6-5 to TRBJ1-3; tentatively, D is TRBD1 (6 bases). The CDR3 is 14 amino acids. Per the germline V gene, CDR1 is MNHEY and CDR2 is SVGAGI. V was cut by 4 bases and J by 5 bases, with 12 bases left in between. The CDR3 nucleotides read TGTGCCAGCAGTTTATCAGGGGTACGAAACACCATATATTTT. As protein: CASSLSGVRNTIYF.

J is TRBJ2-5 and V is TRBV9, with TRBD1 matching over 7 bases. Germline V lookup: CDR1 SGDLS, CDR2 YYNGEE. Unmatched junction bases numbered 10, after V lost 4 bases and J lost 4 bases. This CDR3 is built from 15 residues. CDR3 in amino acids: CASSFAGTDGETQYF. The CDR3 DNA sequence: TGTGCCAGCAGCTTCGCCGGGACAGACGGAGAGACCCAGTACTTC. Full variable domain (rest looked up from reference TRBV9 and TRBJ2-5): DSGVTQTPKHLITATGQRVTLRCSPRSGDLSVYWYQQSLDQGLQFLIQYYNGEERAKGNILERFSAQQFPDLHSELNLSSLELGDSALYFCASSFAGTDGETQYFGPGTRLLVL.

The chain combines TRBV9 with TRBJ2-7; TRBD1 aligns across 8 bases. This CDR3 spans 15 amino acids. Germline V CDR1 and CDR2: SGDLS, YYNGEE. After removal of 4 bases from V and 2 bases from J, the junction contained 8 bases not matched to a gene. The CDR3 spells CASSIGQGPPYEQYF. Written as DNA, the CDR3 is TGTGCCAGCAGCATCGGACAGGGCCCCCCCTACGAGCAGTACTTC.

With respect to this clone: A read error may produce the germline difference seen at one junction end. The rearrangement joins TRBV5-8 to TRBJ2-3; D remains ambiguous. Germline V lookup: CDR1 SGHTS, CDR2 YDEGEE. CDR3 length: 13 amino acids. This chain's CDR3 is CASSLAGTETQYF. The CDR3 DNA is TGTGCCAGCAGCTTGGCCGGCACAGAAACGCAGTATTTT.

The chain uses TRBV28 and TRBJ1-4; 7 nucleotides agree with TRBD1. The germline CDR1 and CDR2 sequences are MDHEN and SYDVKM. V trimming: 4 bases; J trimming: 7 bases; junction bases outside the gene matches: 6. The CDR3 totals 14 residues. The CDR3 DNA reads TGTGCCAGCAGTTCGGGACAGAGATTTGAAAAACTGTTTTTT. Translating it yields CASSSGQRFEKLFF. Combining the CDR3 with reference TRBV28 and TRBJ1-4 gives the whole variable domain DVKVTQSSRYLVKRTGEKVFLECVQDMDHENMFWYRQDPGLGLRLIYFSYDVKMKEKGDIPEGYSVSREKKERFSLILESASTNQTSMYLCASSSGQRFEKLFFGSGTQLSVL.

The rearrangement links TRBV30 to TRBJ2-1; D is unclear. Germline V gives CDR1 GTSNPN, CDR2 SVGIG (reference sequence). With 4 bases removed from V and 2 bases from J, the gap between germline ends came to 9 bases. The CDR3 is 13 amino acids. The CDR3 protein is CAWNRRTYNEQFF. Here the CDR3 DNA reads TGTGCCTGGAATAGGAGAACCTACAATGAGCAGTTCTTC.

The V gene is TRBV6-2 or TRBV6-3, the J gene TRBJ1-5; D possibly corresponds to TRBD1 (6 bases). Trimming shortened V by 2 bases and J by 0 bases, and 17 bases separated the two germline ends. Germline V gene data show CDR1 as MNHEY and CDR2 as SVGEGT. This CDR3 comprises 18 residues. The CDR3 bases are TGTGCCAGCAGTTACGGGGCAGGGGCTCAATATAGCAATCAGCCCCAGCATTTT. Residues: CASSYGAGAQYSNQPQHF.

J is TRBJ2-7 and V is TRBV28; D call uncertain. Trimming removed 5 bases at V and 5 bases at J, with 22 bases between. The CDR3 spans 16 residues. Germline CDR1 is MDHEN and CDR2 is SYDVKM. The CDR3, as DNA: TGTGCCAGCAGTACGCCGAGACTGCTCCTTGTGAACGAGCAGTACTTC. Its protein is CASSTPRLLLVNEQYF.